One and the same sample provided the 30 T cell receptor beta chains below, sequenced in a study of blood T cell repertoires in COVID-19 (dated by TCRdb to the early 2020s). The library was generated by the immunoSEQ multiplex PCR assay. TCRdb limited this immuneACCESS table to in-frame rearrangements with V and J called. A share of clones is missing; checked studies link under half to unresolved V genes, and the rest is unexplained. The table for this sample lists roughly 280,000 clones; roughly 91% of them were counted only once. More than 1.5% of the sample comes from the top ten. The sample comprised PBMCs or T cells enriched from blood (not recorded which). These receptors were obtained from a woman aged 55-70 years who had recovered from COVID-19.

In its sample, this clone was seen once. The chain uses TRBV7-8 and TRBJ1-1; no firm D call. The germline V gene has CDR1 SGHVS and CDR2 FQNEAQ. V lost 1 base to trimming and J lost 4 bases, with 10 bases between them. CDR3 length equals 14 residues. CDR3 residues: CASSLVFGGTEAFF. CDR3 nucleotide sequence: TGTGCCAGCAGCTTAGTGTTTGGAGGCACTGAAGCTTTCTTT.

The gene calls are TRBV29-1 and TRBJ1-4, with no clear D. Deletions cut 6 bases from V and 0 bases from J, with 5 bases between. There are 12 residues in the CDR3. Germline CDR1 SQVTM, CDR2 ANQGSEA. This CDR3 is CSVRATNEKLFF. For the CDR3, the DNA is TGCAGCGTCCGTGCAACTAATGAAAAACTGTTTTTT.

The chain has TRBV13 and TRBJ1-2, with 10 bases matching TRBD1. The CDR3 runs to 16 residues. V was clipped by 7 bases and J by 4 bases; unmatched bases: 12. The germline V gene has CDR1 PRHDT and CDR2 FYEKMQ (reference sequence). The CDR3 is CASTSPIRQGAYGYTF. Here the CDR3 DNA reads TGTGCCAGCACCTCTCCCATCAGACAGGGGGCCTATGGCTACACCTTC.

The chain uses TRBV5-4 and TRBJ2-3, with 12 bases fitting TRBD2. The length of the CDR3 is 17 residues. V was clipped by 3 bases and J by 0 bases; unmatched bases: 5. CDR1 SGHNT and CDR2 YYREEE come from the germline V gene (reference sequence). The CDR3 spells CASSSSGGATSTDTQYF. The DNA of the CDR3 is TGTGCCAGCAGCTCTAGCGGGGGGGCCACTAGCACAGATACGCAGTATTTT.

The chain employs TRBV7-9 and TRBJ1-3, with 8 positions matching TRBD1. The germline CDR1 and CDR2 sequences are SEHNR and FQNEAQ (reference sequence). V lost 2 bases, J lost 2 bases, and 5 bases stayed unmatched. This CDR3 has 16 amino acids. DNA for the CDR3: TGTGCCAGCAGCTTATTACAGGGGGGACCTGGAAACACCATATATTTT. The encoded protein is CASSLLQGGPGNTIYF. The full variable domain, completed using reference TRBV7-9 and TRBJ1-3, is DTGVSQNPRHKITKRGQNVTFRCDPISEHNRLYWYRQTLGQGPEFLTYFQNEAQLEKSRLLSDRFSAERPKGSFSTLEIQRTEQGDSAMYLCASSLLQGGPGNTIYFGEGSWLTVV.

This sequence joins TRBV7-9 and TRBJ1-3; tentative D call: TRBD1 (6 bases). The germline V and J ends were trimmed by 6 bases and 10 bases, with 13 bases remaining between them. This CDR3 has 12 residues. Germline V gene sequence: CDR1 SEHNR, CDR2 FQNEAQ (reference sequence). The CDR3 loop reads CASRPPQGTIYF. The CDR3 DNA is TGTGCCAGCAGGCCTCCTCAGGGGACCATATATTTT.

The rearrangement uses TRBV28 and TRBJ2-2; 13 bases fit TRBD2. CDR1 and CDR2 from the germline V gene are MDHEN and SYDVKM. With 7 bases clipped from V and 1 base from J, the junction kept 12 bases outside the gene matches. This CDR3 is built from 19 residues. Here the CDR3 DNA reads TGTGCCAGCACACCCATGGGGACTAGCGGGACCCAGAACACCGGGGAGCTGTTTTTT. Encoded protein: CASTPMGTSGTQNTGELFF.

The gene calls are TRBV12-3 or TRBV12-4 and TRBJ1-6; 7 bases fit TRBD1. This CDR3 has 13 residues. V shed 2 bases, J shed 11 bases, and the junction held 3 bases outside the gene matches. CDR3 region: CASSLTGEPPLHF. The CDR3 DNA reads TGTGCCAGCAGTTTAACAGGGGAACCACCCCTCCACTTT.

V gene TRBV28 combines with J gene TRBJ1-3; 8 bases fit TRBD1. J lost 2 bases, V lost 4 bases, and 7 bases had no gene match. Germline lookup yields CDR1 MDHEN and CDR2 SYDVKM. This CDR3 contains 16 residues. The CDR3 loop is CASSSPTGGAGNTIYF. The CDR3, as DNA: TGTGCCAGCAGTTCCCCAACAGGGGGAGCTGGAAACACCATATATTTT.

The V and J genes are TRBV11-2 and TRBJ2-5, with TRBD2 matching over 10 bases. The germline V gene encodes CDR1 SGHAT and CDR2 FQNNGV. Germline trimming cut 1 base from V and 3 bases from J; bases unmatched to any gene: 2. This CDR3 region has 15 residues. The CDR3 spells CASSLALAGEETQYF. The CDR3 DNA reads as TGTGCCAGCAGCTTAGCCCTAGCGGGGGAAGAGACCCAGTACTTC.

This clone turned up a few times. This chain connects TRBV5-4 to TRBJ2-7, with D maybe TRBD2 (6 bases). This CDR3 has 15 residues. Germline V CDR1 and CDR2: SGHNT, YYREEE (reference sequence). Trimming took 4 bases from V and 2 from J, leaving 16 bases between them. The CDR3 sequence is CASSHNPGLAYEQYF. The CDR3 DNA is TGTGCCAGCAGCCATAACCCGGGACTGGCCTACGAGCAGTACTTC.

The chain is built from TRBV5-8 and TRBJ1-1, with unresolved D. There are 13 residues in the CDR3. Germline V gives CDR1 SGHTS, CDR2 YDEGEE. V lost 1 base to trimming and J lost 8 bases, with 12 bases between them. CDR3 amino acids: CASSLWVSGEAFF. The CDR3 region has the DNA TGTGCCAGCAGCTTGTGGGTCTCGGGAGAAGCTTTCTTT.

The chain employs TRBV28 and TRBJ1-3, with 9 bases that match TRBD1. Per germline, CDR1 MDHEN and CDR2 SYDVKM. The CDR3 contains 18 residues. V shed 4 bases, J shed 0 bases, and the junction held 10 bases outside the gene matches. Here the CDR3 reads CASSSGQGIFSSGNTIYF. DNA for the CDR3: TGTGCCAGCAGTTCCGGACAGGGGATATTTAGCTCTGGAAACACCATATATTTT.

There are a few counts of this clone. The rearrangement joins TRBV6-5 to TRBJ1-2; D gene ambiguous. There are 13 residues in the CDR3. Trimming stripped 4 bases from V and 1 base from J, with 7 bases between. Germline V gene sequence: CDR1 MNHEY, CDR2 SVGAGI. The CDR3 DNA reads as TGTGCCAGCAGTTCAGGTCTTAACTATGGCTACACCTTC. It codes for CASSSGLNYGYTF.

CDR3 in DNA: TGTGCCAGCAGCGAGATCACAGGGGATGATGGCTACACCTTC. Translating gives CASSEITGDDGYTF. The chain is built from TRBV2 and TRBJ1-2; 7 bases agree with TRBD1. Germline V CDR1 and CDR2: SNHLY, FYNNEI. This CDR3 is built from 14 residues. Germline trimming cut 6 bases from V and 6 bases from J; bases unmatched to any gene: 10.

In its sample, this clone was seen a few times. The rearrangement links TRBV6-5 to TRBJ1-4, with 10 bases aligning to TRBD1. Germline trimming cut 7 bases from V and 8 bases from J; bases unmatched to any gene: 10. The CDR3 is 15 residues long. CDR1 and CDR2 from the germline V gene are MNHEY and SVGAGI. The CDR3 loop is CASKRTGTGEEKLFF. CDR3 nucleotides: TGTGCCAGCAAGCGGACCGGGACAGGGGAAGAAAAACTGTTTTTT.

CDR3 amino acids: CASSWGTTPSTDTQYF. Here the CDR3 DNA reads TGCGCCAGCAGCTGGGGGACTACCCCTAGCACAGATACGCAGTATTTT. The V and J genes are TRBV5-1 and TRBJ2-3; 7 bases line up with TRBD2. CDR3 length equals 16 residues. J lost 0 bases, V lost 3 bases, and 7 bases had no gene match. Germline V gene lookup returns CDR1 SGHRS and CDR2 YFSETQ.

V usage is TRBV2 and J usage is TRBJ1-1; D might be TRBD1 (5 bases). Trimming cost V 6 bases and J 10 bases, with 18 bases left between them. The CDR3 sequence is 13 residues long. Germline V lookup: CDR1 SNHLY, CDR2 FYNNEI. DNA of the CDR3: TGTGCCAGCAGAAGGGGCCCGTCCCAGGGAGCTTTCTTT. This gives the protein CASRRGPSQGAFF.

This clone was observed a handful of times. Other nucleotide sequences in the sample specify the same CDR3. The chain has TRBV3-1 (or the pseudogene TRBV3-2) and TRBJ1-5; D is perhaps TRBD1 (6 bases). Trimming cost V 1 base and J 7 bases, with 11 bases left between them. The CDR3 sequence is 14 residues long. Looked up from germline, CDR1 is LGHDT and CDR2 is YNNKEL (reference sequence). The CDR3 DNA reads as TGTGCCAGCAGCCAAGGGGGGGGCGGACAGCCCCAGCATTTT. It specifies CASSQGGGGQPQHF.

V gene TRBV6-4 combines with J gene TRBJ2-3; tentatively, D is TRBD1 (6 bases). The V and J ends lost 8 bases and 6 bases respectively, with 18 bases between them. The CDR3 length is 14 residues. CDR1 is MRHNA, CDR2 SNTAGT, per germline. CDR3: CASSLQGSSDTQYF. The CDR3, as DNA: TGTGCCAGCTCTTTACAGGGTTCGTCGGATACGCAGTATTTT.

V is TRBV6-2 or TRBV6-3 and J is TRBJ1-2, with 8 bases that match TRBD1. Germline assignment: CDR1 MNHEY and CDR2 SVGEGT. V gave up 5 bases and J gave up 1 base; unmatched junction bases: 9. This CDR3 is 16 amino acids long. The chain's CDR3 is CASSTYRDRINYGYTF. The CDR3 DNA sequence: TGTGCCAGCAGTACATACCGGGACAGGATTAACTATGGCTACACCTTC.

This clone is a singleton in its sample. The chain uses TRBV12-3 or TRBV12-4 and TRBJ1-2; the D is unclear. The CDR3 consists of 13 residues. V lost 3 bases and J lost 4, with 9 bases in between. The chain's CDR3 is CASSFMGPYGYTF. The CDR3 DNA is TGTGCCAGCAGTTTTATGGGCCCCTATGGCTACACCTTC.

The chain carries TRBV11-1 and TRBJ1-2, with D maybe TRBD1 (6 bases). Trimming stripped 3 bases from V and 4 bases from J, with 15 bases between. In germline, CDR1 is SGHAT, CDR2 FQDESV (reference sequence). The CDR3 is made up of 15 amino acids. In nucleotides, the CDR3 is TGTGCCAGCAGCTTTGGAACAGGGACGGGCTATGGCTACACCTTC. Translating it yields CASSFGTGTGYGYTF. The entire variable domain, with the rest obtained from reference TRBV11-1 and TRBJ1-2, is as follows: EAEVAQSPRYKITEKSQAVAFWCDPISGHATLYWYRQILGQGPELLVQFQDESVVDDSQLPKDRFSAERLKGVDSTLKIQPAELGDSAMYLCASSFGTGTGYGYTFGSGTRLTVV.

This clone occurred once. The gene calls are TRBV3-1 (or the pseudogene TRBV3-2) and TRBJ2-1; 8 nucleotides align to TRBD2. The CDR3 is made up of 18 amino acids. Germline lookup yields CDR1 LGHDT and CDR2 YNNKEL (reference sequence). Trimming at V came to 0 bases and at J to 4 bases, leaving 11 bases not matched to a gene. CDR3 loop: CASSQEGGDSGVYNEQFF. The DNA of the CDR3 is TGTGCCAGCAGCCAAGAAGGGGGAGATAGCGGGGTTTACAATGAGCAGTTCTTC.

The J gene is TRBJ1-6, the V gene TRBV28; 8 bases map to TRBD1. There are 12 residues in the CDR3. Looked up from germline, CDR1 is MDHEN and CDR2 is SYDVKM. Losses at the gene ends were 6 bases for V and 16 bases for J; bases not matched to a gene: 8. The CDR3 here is CASSRDRTQLHF. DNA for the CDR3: TGTGCCAGCAGCCGGGACAGGACTCAACTCCACTTT.

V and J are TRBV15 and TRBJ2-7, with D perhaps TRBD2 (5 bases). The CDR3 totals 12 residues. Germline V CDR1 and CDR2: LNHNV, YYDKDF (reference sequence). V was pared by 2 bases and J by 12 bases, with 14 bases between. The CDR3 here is CATSRLEGYRYF. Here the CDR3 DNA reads TGTGCCACCAGCAGACTTGAGGGATATCGGTACTTC.

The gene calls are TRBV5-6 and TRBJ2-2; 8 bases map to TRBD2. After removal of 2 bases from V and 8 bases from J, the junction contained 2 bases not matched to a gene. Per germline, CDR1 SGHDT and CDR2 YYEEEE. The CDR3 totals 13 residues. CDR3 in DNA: TGTGCCAGCAGCTTCGGGAGGGTAGGGGAGCTGTTTTTT. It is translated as CASSFGRVGELFF.

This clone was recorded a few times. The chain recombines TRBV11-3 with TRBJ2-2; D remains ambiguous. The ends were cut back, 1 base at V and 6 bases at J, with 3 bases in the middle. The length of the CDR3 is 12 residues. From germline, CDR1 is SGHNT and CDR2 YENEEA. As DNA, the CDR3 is TGTGCCAGCAGCTTAGTAGCCGGGGAGCTGTTTTTT. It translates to CASSLVAGELFF. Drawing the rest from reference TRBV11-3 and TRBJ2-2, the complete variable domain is EAGVVQSPRYKIIEKKQPVAFWCNPISGHNTLYWYLQNLGQGPELLIRYENEEAVDDSQLPKDRFSAERLKGVDSTLKIQPAELGDSAVYLCASSLVAGELFFGEGSRLTVL.

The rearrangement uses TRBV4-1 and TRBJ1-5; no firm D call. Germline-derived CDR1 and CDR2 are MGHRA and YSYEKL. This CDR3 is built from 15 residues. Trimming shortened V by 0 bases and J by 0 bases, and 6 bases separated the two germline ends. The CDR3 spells CASSQDTYSNQPQHF. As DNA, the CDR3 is TGCGCCAGCAGCCAAGACACCTATAGCAATCAGCCCCAGCATTTT.

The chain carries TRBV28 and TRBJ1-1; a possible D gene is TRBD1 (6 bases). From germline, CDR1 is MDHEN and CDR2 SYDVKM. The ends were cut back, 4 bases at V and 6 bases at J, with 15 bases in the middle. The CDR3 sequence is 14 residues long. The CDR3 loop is CASSSAGGGSEAFF. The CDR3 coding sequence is TGTGCCAGCAGTTCGGCGGGGGGCGGGTCTGAAGCTTTCTTT. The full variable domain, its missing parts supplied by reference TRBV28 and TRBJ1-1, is DVKVTQSSRYLVKRTGEKVFLECVQDMDHENMFWYRQDPGLGLRLIYFSYDVKMKEKGDIPEGYSVSREKKERFSLILESASTNQTSMYLCASSSAGGGSEAFFGQGTRLTVV.